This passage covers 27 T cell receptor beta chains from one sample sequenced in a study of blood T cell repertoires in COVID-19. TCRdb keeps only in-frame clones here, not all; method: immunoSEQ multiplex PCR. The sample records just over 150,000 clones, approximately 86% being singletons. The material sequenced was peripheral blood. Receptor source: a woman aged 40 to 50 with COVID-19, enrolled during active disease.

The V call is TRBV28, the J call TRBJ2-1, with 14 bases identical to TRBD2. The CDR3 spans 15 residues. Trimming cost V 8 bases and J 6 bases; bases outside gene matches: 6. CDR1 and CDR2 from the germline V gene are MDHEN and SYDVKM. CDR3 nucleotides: TGTGCCAGCGTTAGAGGGACTAGCGGGAGCAATGAGCAGTTCTTC. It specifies CASVRGTSGSNEQFF.

The CDR3 DNA reads TGTGCCAGCAGCTTAATGTCTAGTTACAATGAGCAGTTCTTC. This encodes CASSLMSSYNEQFF. V and J are TRBV11-3 and TRBJ2-1; D is undetermined. CDR3 length: 14 amino acids. The V gene's germline CDR1 is SGHNT and CDR2 YENEEA. V shed 2 bases and J shed 4 bases, with 9 bases lying between them.

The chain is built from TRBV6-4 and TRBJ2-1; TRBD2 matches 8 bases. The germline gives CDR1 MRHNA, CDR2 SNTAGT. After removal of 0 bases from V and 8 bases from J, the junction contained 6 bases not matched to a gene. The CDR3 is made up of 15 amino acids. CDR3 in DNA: TGTGCCAGCAGTGACTCGCGGGAGGTTGTACATGAGCAGTTCTTC. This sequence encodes CASSDSREVVHEQFF.

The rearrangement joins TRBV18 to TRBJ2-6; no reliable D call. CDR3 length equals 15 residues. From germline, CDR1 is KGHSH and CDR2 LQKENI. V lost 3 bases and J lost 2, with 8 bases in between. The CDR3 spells CASSPVNAGANVLTF. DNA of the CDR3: TGTGCCAGCTCACCTGTAAATGCTGGGGCCAACGTCCTGACTTTC.

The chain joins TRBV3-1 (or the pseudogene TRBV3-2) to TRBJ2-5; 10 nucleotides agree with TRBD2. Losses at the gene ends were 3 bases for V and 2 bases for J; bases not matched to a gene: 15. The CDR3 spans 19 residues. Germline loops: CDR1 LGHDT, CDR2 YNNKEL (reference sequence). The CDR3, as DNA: TGTGCCAGCAGCCAGCAGGGATGGGCTAGCGGGAGCTCACAAGAGACCCAGTACTTC. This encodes CASSQQGWASGSSQETQYF.

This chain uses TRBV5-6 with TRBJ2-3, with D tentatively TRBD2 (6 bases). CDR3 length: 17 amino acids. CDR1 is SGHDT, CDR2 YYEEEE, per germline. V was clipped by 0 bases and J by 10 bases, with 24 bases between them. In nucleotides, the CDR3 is TGTGCCAGCAGCTTGGTTACGGGCGGGGTGGCGCAGAGTCCGCAGTATTTT. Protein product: CASSLVTGGVAQSPQYF. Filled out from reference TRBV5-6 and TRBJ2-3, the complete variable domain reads DAGVTQSPTHLIKTRGQQVTLRCSPKSGHDTVSWYQQALGQGPQFIFQYYEEEERQRGNFPDRFSGHQFPNYSSELNVNALLLGDSALYLCASSLVTGGVAQSPQYFGPGTRLTVL.

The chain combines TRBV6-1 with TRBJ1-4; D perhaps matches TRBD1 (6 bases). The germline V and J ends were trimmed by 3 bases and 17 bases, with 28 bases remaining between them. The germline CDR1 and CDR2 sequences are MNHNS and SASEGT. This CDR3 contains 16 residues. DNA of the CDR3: TGTGCCAGCAGTGAGATTCTTGTATTTATGGGACACAATTACTTTTTT. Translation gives CASSEILVFMGHNYFF.

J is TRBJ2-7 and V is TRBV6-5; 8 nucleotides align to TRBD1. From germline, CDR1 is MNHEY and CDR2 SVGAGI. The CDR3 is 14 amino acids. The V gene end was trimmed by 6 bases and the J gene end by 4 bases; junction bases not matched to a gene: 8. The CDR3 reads CASRRPGQEYEQYF. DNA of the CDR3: TGTGCCAGCAGAAGACCGGGACAGGAGTACGAGCAGTACTTC.

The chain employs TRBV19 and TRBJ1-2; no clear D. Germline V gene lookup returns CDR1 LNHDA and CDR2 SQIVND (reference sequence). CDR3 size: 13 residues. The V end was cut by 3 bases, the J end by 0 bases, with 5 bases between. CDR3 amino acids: CASSMSANYGYTF. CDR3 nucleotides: TGTGCCAGTAGTATGTCTGCTAACTATGGCTACACCTTC.

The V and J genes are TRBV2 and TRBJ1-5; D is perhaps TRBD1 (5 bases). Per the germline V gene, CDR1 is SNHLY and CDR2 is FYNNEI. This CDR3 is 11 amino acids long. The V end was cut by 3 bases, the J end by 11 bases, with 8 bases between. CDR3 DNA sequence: TGTGCCAGCAGTGATGAAGGGGCCCAGCATTTT. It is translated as CASSDEGAQHF.

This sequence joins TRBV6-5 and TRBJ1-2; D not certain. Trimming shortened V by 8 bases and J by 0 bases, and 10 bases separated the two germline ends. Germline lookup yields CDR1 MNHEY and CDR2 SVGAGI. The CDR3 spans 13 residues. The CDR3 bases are TGTGCCAGCGAATTTACGGCTAACTATGGCTACACCTTC. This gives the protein CASEFTANYGYTF.

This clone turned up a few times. The CDR3 region is CASSSTADEQYF. In DNA form, the CDR3 reads TGTGCCAGCAGTTCTACAGCGGACGAGCAGTACTTC. This sequence joins TRBV28 and TRBJ2-7, with a tentative D call TRBD2 (5 bases). The length of the CDR3 is 12 residues. CDR1 and CDR2 from the germline V gene are MDHEN and SYDVKM. Deletions cut 4 bases from V and 5 bases from J, with 9 bases between. Full variable domain (rest looked up from reference TRBV28 and TRBJ2-7): DVKVTQSSRYLVKRTGEKVFLECVQDMDHENMFWYRQDPGLGLRLIYFSYDVKMKEKGDIPEGYSVSREKKERFSLILESASTNQTSMYLCASSSTADEQYFGPGTRLTVT.

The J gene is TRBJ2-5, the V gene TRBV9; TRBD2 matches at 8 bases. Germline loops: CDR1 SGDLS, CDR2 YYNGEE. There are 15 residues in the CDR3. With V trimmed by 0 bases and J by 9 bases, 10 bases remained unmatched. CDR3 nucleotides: TGTGCCAGCAGCGTAGGAAGTAGCGGGGCCAGGGCCCAGTACTTC. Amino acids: CASSVGSSGARAQYF.

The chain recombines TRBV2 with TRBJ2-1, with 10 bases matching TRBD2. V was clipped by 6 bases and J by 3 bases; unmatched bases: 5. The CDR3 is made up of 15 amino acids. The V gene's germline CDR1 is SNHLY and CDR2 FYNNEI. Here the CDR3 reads CASSELAGLYNEQFF. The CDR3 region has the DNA TGTGCCAGCAGCGAACTAGCGGGACTCTACAATGAGCAGTTCTTC. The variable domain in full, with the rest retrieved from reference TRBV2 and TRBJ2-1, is EPEVTQTPSHQVTQMGQEVILRCVPISNHLYFYWYRQILGQKVEFLVSFYNNEISEKSEIFDDQFSVERPDGSNFTLKIRSTKLEDSAMYFCASSELAGLYNEQFFGPGTRLTVL.

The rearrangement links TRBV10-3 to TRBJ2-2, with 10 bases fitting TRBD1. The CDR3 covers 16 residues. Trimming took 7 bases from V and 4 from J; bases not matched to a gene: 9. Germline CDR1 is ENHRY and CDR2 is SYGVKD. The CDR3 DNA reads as TGTGCCATCATGGTGACAGGGGGCGTTGGCACCGGGGAGCTGTTTTTT. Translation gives CAIMVTGGVGTGELFF.

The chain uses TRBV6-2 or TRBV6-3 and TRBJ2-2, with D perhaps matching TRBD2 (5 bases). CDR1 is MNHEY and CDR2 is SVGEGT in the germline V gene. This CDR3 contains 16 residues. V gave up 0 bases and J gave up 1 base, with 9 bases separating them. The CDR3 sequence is CASSYSDRGNTGELFF. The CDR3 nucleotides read TGTGCCAGCAGTTACTCGGATCGGGGGAACACCGGGGAGCTGTTTTTT.

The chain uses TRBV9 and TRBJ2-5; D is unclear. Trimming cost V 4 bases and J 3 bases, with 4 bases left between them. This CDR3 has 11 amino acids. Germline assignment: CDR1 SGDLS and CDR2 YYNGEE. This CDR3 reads CASSREETQYF. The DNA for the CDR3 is TGTGCCAGCAGCCGAGAAGAGACCCAGTACTTC.

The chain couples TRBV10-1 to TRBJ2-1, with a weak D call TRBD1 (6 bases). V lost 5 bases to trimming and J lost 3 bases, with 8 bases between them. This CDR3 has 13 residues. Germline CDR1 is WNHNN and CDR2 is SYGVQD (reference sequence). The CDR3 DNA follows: TGCGCCAGCAGTCCGGACAGCTACAATGAGCAGTTCTTC. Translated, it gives CASSPDSYNEQFF.

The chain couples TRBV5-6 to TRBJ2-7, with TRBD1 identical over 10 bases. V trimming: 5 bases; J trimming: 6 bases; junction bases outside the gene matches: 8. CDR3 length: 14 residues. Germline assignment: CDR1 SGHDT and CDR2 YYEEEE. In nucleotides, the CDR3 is TGTGCCAGCAGTTCGGGACAGGGGTTGAGCGAGCAGTACTTC. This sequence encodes CASSSGQGLSEQYF.

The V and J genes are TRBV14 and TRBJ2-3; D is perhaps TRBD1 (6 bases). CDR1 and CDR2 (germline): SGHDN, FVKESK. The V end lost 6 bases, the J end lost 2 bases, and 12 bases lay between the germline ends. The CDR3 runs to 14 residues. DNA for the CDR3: TGTGCCAGCAGTCTAGGACAGATCACAGATACGCAGTATTTT. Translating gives CASSLGQITDTQYF.

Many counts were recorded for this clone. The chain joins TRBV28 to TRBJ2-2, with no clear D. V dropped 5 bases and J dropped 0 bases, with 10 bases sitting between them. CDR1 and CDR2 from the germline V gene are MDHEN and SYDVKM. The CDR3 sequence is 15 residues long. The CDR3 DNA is TGTGCCAGCAGTCTCTTAGCAGCGAACACCGGGGAGCTGTTTTTT. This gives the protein CASSLLAANTGELFF.

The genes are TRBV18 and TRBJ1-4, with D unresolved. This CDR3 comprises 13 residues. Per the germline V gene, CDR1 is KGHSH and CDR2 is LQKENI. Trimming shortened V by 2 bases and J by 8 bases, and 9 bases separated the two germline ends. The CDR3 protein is CASSPDRVEKLFF. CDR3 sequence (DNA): TGTGCCAGCTCACCAGACCGGGTGGAAAAACTGTTTTTT.

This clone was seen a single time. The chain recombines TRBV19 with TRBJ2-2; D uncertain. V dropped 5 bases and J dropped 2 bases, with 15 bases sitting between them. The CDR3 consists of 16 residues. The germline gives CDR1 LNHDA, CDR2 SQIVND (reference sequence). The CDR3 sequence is CASSHPGASNTGELFF. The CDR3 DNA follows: TGTGCCAGTAGTCACCCAGGTGCCTCTAACACCGGGGAGCTGTTTTTT.

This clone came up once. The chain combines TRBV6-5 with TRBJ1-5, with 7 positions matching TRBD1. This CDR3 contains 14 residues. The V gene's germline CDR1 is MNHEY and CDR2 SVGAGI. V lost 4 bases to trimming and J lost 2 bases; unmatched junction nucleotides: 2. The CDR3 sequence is CASSSGTGNQPQHF. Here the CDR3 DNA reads TGTGCCAGCAGTTCCGGGACAGGCAATCAGCCCCAGCATTTT.

The CDR3 DNA follows: TGTGCCAGCAGTTACCGACAACCGCGGCTGTTTTTT. It encodes CASSYRQPRLFF. The rearrangement uses TRBV6-5 and TRBJ2-2; D remains unclear. The CDR3 is 12 amino acids. Trimming shortened V by 2 bases and J by 13 bases, and 11 bases separated the two germline ends. Per germline, CDR1 MNHEY and CDR2 SVGAGI.

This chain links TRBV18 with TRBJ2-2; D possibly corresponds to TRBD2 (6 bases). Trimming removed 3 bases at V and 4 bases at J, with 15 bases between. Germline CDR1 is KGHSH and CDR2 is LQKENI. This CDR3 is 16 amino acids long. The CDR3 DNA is TGTGCCAGCTCACCTCGCAACACCGGGGGCACCGGGGAGCTGTTTTTT. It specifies CASSPRNTGGTGELFF.

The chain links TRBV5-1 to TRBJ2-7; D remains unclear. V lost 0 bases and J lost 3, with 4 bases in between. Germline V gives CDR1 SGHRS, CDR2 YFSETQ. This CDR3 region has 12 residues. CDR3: CASSLDFYEQYF. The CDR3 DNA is TGCGCCAGCAGCTTGGACTTCTACGAGCAGTACTTC.